The entry that follows covers one TCR beta chain sequence. Its antigen remains unidentified. Using immunoSEQ multiplex PCR, the repertoire was profiled, and TCRdb retains in-frame clones only, with some absent. Of 120,000 or so clones in the sample, around nine tenths are singletons; the top ten hold roughly 4.2%. This CDR3 region has 19 residues. Germline CDR1 and CDR2: KGHSH and LQKENI. V gave up 2 bases and J gave up 0 bases; unmatched junction bases: 11. These data originate in a study of T cell responses to AZD1222 COVID-19 vaccine. General study findings and limits: As reported, nearly half of all spike-specific TCRs target variant regions that are unmutated. Among the donors, most were white British and more were female, and clonal diversity was possibly underestimated.

The sample was peripheral blood, taken 28 days after the second dose of the MenACWY control vaccine. The chain combines TRBV18 with TRBJ2-1; 9 nucleotides match TRBD1. The source is an adult who received the MenACWY meningococcal vaccine as a control. The CDR3 here is CASSPAGTGPPSSYNEQFF. CDR3 nucleotide sequence: TGTGCCAGCTCACCAGCCGGGACAGGGCCCCCCAGCTCCTACAATGAGCAGTTCTTC.